This T cell receptor beta chain is from a study of T cells in Graves' hyperthyroidism and ophthalmopathy. Disease duration under 2 months; hyperthyroidism patients were aged 18 to 65. A patient was excluded if there was uncontrolled infection, other autoimmune disease, pregnancy or lactation. The diagnoses drew upon clinical symptoms, serum thyroxine and TRAb, thyroid ultrasound and orbital computed tomography. This clonotype appeared many times. Its target is unknown. Using RNA transcripts as the source, TCR beta CDR3 regions were amplified. HTBI primers drove first-round RT-PCR of the TCR CDR3. Using its own MiXCR run on the multiplex PCR reads, TCRdb lists one record per CDR3 protein. The table includes approximately 400,000 distinct CDR3 sequences, around 14% detected once. Findings and limits, study-wide: Ophthalmopathy and stable hyperthyroidism were separated by a 13 V-J model.

V gave up 0 bases and J gave up 5 bases; unmatched junction bases: 1. Looked up from germline, CDR1 is GTSNPN and CDR2 is SVGIG (reference sequence). The CDR3 length is 12 residues. This rearrangement joins TRBV30 to TRBJ2-7, with 7 bases lining up with TRBD2. The clonotype originates from a woman aged 25 to 39 with Graves' hyperthyroidism. The material sequenced was blood. The CDR3 spells CAWSVREDEQYF. The CDR3 DNA follows: TGTGCCTGGAGTGTACGGGAGGACGAGCAGTACTTC.